The present TCR beta chain was sequenced within a study of PD-L1 blockade in urothelial cancer. Study background: There were a median of around 1,400 T cells in the tumor samples. General study results and limits: Tumor-linked clones in blood grew more by 3 weeks in durable-benefit patients. More tumor-infiltrating T lymphocytes were found in patients with durable benefit.

TCRdb's table, derived via immunoSEQ multiplex PCR, lists solely in-frame clones and lacks some. Of more than 350 clones listed, 30% to 40% are singletons. Comments on this clone: Its antigen remains unknown.

This CDR3 is 13 amino acids long. Deletions cut 6 bases from V and 8 bases from J, with 13 bases between. The specimen was tumor tissue, collected before atezolizumab (anti-PD-L1) treatment. This chain uses TRBV23-1 with TRBJ1-4; the D is unclear. TRBV23-1 is noted as an ORF with a role that remains uncertain. The receptor was derived from a man aged 55 to 69 with urothelial cancer. The CDR3 here is CASSSTVGEKLFF. The CDR3 DNA follows: TGCGCCAGCAGCTCCACGGTAGGCGAAAAACTGTTTTTT.